The entry below gives a single TCR beta chain sequence along with its context. This entry belongs to a study of blood T cell repertoires in COVID-19. About the study: Acute-phase and convalescent COVID-19 samples originated in the United States, Italy and Spain. From T cells, B-cell-depleted T cells, or PBMCs came the material, which was cDNA or gDNA.

In the authors' workflow: From reference gene primer amplification, estimates of nucleated cell counts were derived. Assay: immunoSEQ multiplex PCR; the TCRdb copy retains only in-frame clones and omits some. D and trimming were read from the DNA, whereas the V and J calls and clone size are those reported in that table. The data contain a few hundred thousand clones, about 82% of them singletons. V gave up 2 bases and J gave up 5 bases, with 15 bases separating them. CDR3 length: 15 amino acids. Germline-derived CDR1 and CDR2 are KGHSH and LQKENI. This chain joins TRBV18 and TRBJ1-1; TRBD1 might be the D (6 bases). The source material was peripheral blood. This clonotype was sampled from a woman aged 50 to 60 with acute or convalescent COVID-19. The CDR3 protein is CASSPILQGATEAFF. DNA for the CDR3: TGTGCCAGCTCACCAATACTACAGGGAGCTACTGAAGCTTTCTTT.